The rows below give T cell receptor beta chains drawn from one sample of a study of blood T cell repertoires in COVID-19. TCRdb's copy holds only in-frame clones and misses some; the assay was immunoSEQ multiplex PCR. The sample holds a few hundred thousand clones, 88% seen once. Sequencing was carried out using PBMCs or T cells enriched from blood (not recorded which). These receptors originate from a woman in her twenties or thirties who had been exposed to COVID-19. CDR3s include the opening cysteine and the closing phenylalanine or tryptophan. The order of the fields is D gene, CDR3 length, V gene, clone size, J gene, CDR3 protein, CDR3 DNA. The D gene is left open where the match is weak. Size is omitted from some rows. Given values are once, few, many or a class for expanded clones.

.	12	TRBV30	.	TRBJ1-5	CASGHLNQPQHF	TGTGCCTCGGGACACCTAAATCAGCCCCAGCATTTT
TRBD2	19	TRBV28	.	TRBJ2-2	CASSLEWASGRMNTGELFF	TGTGCCAGCAGTTTAGAGTGGGCTAGCGGGAGGATGAACACCGGGGAGCTGTTTTTT
TRBD1	15	TRBV19	.	TRBJ1-5	CASSLQGASNQPQHF	TGTGCCAGTAGCCTTCAGGGGGCGAGCAATCAGCCCCAGCATTTT
.	16	TRBV5-4	.	TRBJ2-2	CASSLGAGVPTGELFF	TGTGCCAGCAGCTTGGGGGCAGGGGTCCCCACCGGGGAGCTGTTTTTT
.	14	TRBV3-1/TRBV3-2	once	TRBJ2-5	CASSPPGLSETQYF	TGTGCCAGCAGCCCCCCAGGGTTGTCGGAGACCCAGTACTTC
TRBD1	15	TRBV7-3	.	TRBJ2-5	CASSFGTGRQETQYF	TGTGCCAGCAGCTTCGGGACAGGGAGGCAAGAGACCCAGTACTTC
TRBD1	14	TRBV4-1	.	TRBJ1-2	CASSQPDRVYGYTF	TGCGCCAGCAGCCAACCTGACAGGGTCTATGGCTACACCTTC
TRBD2	18	TRBV7-2	.	TRBJ2-1	CASSSSGLAGTRYNEQFF	TGTGCCAGCAGCTCATCAGGACTAGCGGGAACTAGGTACAATGAGCAGTTCTTC
TRBD2	17	TRBV4-2	.	TRBJ2-1	CASSPVLGTRTYNEQFF	TGTGCCAGCAGCCCCGTTTTAGGGACTAGAACCTACAATGAGCAGTTCTTC
.	14	TRBV7-9	few	TRBJ1-1	CASSFGALNTEAFF	TGTGCCAGCAGCTTCGGTGCCTTGAACACTGAAGCTTTCTTT
.	13	TRBV7-8	.	TRBJ1-1	CASSLVIRGAAFF	TGTGCCAGCAGCTTAGTCATCAGGGGCGCGGCTTTCTTT